This TCR beta chain is from a study of T-cell memory formation after mild COVID-19. TCRdb re-called the 5' RACE reads through MiXCR, storing one row per CDR3 protein. Here the sample spans approximately 150,000 distinct CDR3 sequences, 14% being singletons. The germline V gene encodes CDR1 LGHDT and CDR2 YNNKEL (reference sequence). Trimming took 1 base from V and 9 from J, leaving 12 bases between them. This CDR3 is 13 amino acids long. V gene TRBV3-1 combines with J gene TRBJ1-1; D not certain. The sequenced sample was PBMCs or a T cell subset sorted from them (not recorded which). The clonotype was recovered from an adult woman who had mild COVID-19 (a few samples of this study predate the infection). Cell type and time point are not known. The CDR3 sequence: CASSQGSHVQAFF. The CDR3 coding sequence is TGTGCCAGCAGCCAAGGATCTCATGTACAAGCTTTCTTT.